Below, 7 T cell receptor beta chains from the same sample are listed, as sequenced in a study of cytomegalovirus exposure and HLA in healthy donors. 60 Vbeta and 13 Jbeta primers were used in PCR. The data were produced by immunoSEQ multiplex PCR, yet TCRdb's version contains in-frame clones alone and is incomplete. The profile shows some 110,000 clones, around 80% of them singletons. The sample comprised PBMCs. Receptors were obtained from a man aged 30 to 45 in good health and CMV-seropositive.

This chain connects TRBV7-6 to TRBJ2-1, with 12 nucleotides matching TRBD2. The germline gives CDR1 SGHVS, CDR2 FNYEAQ. The V segment lost 5 bases and the J segment 4 bases; nucleotides outside the gene matches: 3. The CDR3 consists of 15 residues. The chain's CDR3 is CASSPTSGSYNEQFF. The CDR3 bases are TGTGCCAGCAGCCCGACTAGCGGGAGTTACAATGAGCAGTTCTTC.

The CDR3 loop is CANPHETNEKLFF. The CDR3 coding sequence is TGTGCCAATCCCCACGAGACTAATGAAAAACTGTTTTTT. The chain has TRBV21-1 and TRBJ1-4. TRBV21-1 is a documented pseudogene. This CDR3 has 13 residues.

This clone was seen a handful of times. The rearrangement joins TRBV2 to TRBJ2-3, with 8 nucleotides matching TRBD2. CDR1 SNHLY and CDR2 FYNNEI come from the germline V gene. CDR3 length: 15 amino acids. V was clipped by 2 bases and J by 4 bases; unmatched bases: 5. CDR3 protein: CASSETGLVPDTQYF. The DNA of the CDR3 is TGTGCCAGCAGTGAAACGGGACTAGTGCCAGATACGCAGTATTTT.

The chain carries TRBV4-1 and TRBJ1-6; D is perhaps TRBD1 (5 bases). The germline V gene has CDR1 MGHRA and CDR2 YSYEKL. The CDR3 loop spans 15 amino acids. Deletions cut 0 bases from V and 7 bases from J, with 10 bases between. In DNA, the CDR3 is TGCGCCAGCAGCCAAGAAAGGGACTGGAATTCACCCCTCCACTTT. Translation: CASSQERDWNSPLHF.

The V and J genes are TRBV7-9 and TRBJ2-7; 7 bases map to TRBD1. The V gene end was trimmed by 7 bases and the J gene end by 3 bases; junction bases not matched to a gene: 6. Germline CDR1 SEHNR, CDR2 FQNEAQ (reference sequence). The CDR3 sequence is 13 residues long. The CDR3 coding sequence is TGTGCCAGCACCCCGACAGGGTACTACGAGCAGTACTTC. This codes for CASTPTGYYEQYF.

This chain joins TRBV19 and TRBJ2-7, with no clear D. The length of the CDR3 is 14 residues. Trimming removed 1 base from V and 1 base from J, with 8 bases in between. CDR1 is LNHDA and CDR2 is SQIVND in the germline V gene (reference sequence). CDR3 coding DNA: TGTGCCAGTAGTATAGCCGCAGGATCCTACGAGCAGTACTTC. Translating it yields CASSIAAGSYEQYF.

The gene calls are TRBV19 and TRBJ2-3; 7 nucleotides line up with TRBD2. The V gene's germline CDR1 is LNHDA and CDR2 SQIVND (reference sequence). The V segment lost 6 bases and the J segment 1 base; nucleotides outside the gene matches: 16. The CDR3 covers 18 residues. For the CDR3, the DNA is TGTGCCAGTAGCCTTCCATCGTCGGGGGGACTACGCACAGATACGCAGTATTTT. It is translated as CASSLPSSGGLRTDTQYF.